This TCR beta chain was captured in a study of post-analysis software for immune sequencing data. Notes on the study in general: Samples made in the same batch grouped tightly together by F measure.

Each TCR beta cDNA library carried unique molecular identifiers. TCRdb processed the PCR reads anew with MiXCR; each CDR3 protein has one entry. The sample has 500,000 to 600,000 distinct CDR3 sequences, roughly two fifths seen once. This clonotype was observed a few times. What it recognizes is unknown. What was sequenced was blood. This sequence was found in a girl aged 5 to 17 with multiple sclerosis.

The DNA of the CDR3 is TGTGCCAGCAGTTTATCGACAGCTCCCTCCTACGAGCAGTACTTC. Its translation is CASSLSTAPSYEQYF. The chain links TRBV27 to TRBJ2-7, with TRBD1 as a possible D gene (5 bases). Germline assignment: CDR1 MNHEY and CDR2 SMNVEV (reference sequence). The CDR3 covers 15 residues. V lost 0 bases, J lost 0 bases, and 9 bases lay in between.